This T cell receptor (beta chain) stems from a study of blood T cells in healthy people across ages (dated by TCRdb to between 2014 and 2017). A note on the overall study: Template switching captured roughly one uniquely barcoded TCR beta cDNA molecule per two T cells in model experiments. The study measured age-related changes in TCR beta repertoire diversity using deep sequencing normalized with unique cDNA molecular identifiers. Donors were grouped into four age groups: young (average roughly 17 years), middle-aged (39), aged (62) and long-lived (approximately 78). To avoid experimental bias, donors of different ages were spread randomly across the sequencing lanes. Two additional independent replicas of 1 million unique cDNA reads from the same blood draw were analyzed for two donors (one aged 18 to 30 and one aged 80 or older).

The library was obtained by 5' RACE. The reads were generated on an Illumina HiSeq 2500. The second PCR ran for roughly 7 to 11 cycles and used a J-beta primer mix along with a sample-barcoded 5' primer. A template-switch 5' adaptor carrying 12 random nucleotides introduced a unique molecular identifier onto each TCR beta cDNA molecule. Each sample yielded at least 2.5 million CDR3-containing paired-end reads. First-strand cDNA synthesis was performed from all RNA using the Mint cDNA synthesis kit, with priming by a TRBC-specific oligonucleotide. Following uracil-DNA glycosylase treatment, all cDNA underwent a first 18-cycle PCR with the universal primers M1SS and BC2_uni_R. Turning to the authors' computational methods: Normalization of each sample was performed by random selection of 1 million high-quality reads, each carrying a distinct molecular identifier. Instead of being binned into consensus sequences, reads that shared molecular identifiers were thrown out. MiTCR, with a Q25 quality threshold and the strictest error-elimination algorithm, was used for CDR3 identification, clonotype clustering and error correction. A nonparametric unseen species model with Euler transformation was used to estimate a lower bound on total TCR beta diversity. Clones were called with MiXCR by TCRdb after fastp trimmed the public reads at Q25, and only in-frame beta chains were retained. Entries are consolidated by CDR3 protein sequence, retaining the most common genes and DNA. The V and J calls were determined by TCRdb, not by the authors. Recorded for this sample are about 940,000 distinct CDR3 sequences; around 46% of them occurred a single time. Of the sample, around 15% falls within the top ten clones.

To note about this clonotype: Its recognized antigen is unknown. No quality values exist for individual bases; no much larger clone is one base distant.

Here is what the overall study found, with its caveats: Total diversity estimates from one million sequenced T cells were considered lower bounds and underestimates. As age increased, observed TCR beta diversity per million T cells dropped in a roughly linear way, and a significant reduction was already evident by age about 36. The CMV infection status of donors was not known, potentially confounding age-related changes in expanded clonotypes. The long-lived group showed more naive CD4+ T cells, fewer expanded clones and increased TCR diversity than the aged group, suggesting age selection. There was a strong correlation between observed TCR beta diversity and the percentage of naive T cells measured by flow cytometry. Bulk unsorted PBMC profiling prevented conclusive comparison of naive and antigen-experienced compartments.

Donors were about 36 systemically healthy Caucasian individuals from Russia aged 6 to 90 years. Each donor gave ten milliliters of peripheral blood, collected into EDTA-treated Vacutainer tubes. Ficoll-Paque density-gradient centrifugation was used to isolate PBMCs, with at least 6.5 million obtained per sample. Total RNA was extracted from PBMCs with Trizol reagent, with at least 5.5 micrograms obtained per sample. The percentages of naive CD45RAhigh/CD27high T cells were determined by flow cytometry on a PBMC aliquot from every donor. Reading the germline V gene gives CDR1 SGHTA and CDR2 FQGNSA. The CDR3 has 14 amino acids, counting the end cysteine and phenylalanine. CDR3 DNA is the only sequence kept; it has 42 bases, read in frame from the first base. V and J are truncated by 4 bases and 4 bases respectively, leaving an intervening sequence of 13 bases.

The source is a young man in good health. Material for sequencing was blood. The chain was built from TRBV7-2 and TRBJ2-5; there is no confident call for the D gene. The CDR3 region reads CASSSFGVGETQYF. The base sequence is TGTGCCAGCAGCTCGTTTGGGGTTGGAGAGACCCAGTACTTC.